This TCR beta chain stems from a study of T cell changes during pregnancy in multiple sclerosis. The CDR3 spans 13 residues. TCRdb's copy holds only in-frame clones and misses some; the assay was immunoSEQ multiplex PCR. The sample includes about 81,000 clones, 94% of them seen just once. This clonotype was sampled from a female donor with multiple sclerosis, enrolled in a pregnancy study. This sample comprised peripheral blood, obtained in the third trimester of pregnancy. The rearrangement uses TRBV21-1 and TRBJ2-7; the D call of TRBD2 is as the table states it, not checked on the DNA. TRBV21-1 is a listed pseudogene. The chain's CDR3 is CASSKRRIYEQYF. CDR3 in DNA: TGTGCCAGCAGCAAGAGGCGCATCTACGAGCAGTACTTC.